This T cell receptor (beta chain) derives from a study of T-cell reconstitution after alpha-beta-depleted transplantation in children. The study's findings and limits: Surviving recipient T cells and intrathymic progenitors accounted for some patients' high TCRbeta diversity at day 60. The origin of alpha-beta T cells about two months after transplant was reportedly several hundred expanded graft clones. Among T cells one year after transplant, newly produced cells accounted for most counts and diversity.

Trimming removed 5 bases at V and 0 bases at J, with 14 bases between. CDR3 length: 16 amino acids. The germline V gene encodes CDR1 LNHDA and CDR2 SQIVND (reference sequence). TCRbeta library preparation incorporated unique molecular identifiers. One entry per CDR3 protein results from TCRdb running MiXCR on the PCR reads. The data hold roughly 100,000 distinct CDR3 sequences, with roughly 7.6% observed a single time. This clonotype was seen many times. Its antigen is unknown. The sequence came from a boy aged 2 to 10 with acute lymphoblastic leukemia, due to receive a stem cell transplant. The source material was PBMCs, sampled before TCRalphabeta/CD19-depleted stem cell transplant. The gene calls are TRBV19 and TRBJ1-5, with D unclear. CDR3 protein: CASSSPRDYSNQPQHF. The CDR3 nucleotides are TGTGCCAGTAGTTCCCCCAGAGACTATAGCAATCAGCCCCAGCATTTT. Looking up the rest from reference TRBV19 and TRBJ1-5 gives the full variable domain: DGGITQSPKYLFRKEGQNVTLSCEQNLNHDAMYWYRQDPGQGLRLIYYSQIVNDFQKGDIAEGYSVSREKKESFPLTVTSAQKNPTAFYLCASSSPRDYSNQPQHFGDGTRLSIL.